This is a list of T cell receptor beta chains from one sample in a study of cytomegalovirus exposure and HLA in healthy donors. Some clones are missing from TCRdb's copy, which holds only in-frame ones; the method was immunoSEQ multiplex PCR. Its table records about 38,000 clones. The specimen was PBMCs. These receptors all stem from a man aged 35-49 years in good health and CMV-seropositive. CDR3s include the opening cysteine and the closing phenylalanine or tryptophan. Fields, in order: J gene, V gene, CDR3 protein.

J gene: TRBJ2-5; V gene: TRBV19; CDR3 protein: CASSRGGPGSTQYF
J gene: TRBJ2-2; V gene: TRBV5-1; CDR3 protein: CASSLGTSNTGELFF
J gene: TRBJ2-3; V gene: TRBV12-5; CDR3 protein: CASGLAGLATRSTDTQYF
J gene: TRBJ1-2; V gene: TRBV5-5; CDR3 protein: CASRRDRGTNYGYTF
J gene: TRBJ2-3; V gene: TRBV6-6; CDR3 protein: CASSYLAPTSTDTQYF
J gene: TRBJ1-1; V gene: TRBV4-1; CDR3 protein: CASSPYGGALNTEAFF
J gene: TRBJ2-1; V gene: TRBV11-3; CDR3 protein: CASSLIASSYNEQFF
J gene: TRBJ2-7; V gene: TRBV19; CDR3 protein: CASARDFSSYEQYF
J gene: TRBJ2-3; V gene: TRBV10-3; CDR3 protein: CAITQVVTDTQYF
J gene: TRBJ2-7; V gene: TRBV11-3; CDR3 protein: CASRAGLAGATPYEQYF
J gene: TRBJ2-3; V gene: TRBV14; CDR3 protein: CASSQVGSTDTQYF
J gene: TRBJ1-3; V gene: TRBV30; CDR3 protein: CAWGETGNTIYF
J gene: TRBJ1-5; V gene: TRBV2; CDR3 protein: CASSEGAGFPLESNQPQHF
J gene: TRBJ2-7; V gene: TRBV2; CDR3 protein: CASSEAAFDYEQYF
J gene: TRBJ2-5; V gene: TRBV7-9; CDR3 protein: CASSLTTVETQYF
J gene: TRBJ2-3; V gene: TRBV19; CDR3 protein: CASSSGGGRADTQYF
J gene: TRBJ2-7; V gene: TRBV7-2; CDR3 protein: CASSAIGLAGDEQYF
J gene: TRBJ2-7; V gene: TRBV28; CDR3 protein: CASSAPGREGGEQYF
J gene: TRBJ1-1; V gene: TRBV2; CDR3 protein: CASSPREAEAFF
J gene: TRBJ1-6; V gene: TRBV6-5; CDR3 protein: CASSLHRDNSPLHF
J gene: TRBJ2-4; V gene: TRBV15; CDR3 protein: CATSRDELGSGQYF
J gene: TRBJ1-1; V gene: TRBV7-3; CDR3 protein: CASSSVPTENTEAFF
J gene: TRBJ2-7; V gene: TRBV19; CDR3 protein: CASAETGDGVHEQYF
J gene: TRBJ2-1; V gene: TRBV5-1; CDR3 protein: CASSLALTENEQFF
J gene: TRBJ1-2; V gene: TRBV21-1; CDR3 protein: CASDRGRHYGYTF
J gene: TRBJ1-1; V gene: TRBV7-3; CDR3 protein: CASSSGQPGDTEAFF